These T cell receptor beta chains were read from a single sample in a study of spatial heterogeneity in lung cancer. Each CDR3 protein is one row after TCRdb ran MiXCR on the 5' RACE reads. This table holds over 10,000 distinct CDR3 sequences, 14% found once. The specimen was PBMCs, collected at surgery. These receptor sequences come from a male donor with early-stage non-small cell lung cancer. The CDR3 runs from the conserved cysteine through the conserved F or W. The order of the fields is D gene, clone size, J gene, CDR3 length, V gene, CDR3 DNA, CDR3 protein. A D gene is named only where the DNA matches it firmly. Clone size is not always given. Where it is, it says once, few, many or a class for expanded clones.

TRBD1,many,TRBJ2-7,13,TRBV6-2/TRBV6-3,TGTGCCAGCAGACAAGGGACAGTACACGAGCAGTACTTC,CASRQGTVHEQYF
-,many,TRBJ1-3,15,TRBV13,TGTGCCAGCAGCTTAGACGGTACGGGCGGAAACACCATATATTTT,CASSLDGTGGNTIYF
-,-,TRBJ2-1,14,TRBV11-2,TGTGCCAGCAGCTTCCGGGGGGCCAACAATGAGCAGTTCTTC,CASSFRGANNEQFF
-,many,TRBJ1-2,14,TRBV4-2,TGTGCCAGCAGCCAAGATTCGTTGGGCTATGGCTACACCTTC,CASSQDSLGYGYTF
TRBD2,-,TRBJ2-3,15,TRBV5-1,TGCGCCAGCAGCTTGGTTAGCGGGGGGGCAGATACGCAGTATTTT,CASSLVSGGADTQYF
TRBD1,many,TRBJ2-4,15,TRBV4-3,TGCGCCAGCAGCCAAGATGCGACAGGGGAAAACATTCAGTACTTC,CASSQDATGENIQYF
-,-,TRBJ2-1,14,TRBV11-2,TGTGCCAGCAGCTCAACCCCCGGCGAGAATGAGCAGTTCTTC,CASSSTPGENEQFF
-,-,TRBJ1-5,15,TRBV6-2/TRBV6-3,TGTGCCAGCAGTTACGCACCGAAGGGCAATCAGCCCCAGCATTTT,CASSYAPKGNQPQHF
-,many,TRBJ2-3,13,TRBV6-6,TGTGCCAGCAGTTACGGGAGCACAGATACGCAGTATTTT,CASSYGSTDTQYF
-,many,TRBJ2-3,15,TRBV21-1,TGTGCCAGCACCCAGGTCCGGCAGCGGGGGGATACGCAGTATTTT,CASTQVRQRGDTQYF
-,few,TRBJ2-1,16,TRBV9,TGTGCCAGCAGCCCCAAAGCCGGGACAACATACAATGAGCAGTTCTTC,CASSPKAGTTYNEQFF
-,-,TRBJ1-1,13,TRBV6-2/TRBV6-3,TGTGCCAGCAGCCCCGGCTATGGCACTGAAGCTTTCTTT,CASSPGYGTEAFF